These T cell receptor beta chains were read from a single sample in a study of Ad26.COV2.S vaccination and SARS-CoV-2 variants. The protocol was immunoSEQ multiplex PCR, while the TCRdb copy is restricted to in-frame clones and leaves out a portion. The sample contains almost 400,000 clones, about 89% of which appear only once. The starting material was peripheral blood, obtained in a trial of Ad26.COV2.S vaccine versus placebo. Receptor source: a person aged 18-65 years who received the Ad26.COV2.S COVID-19 vaccine or a placebo. Both conserved end residues are part of each CDR3. D genes are given only for firm matches. For some rows the clone size is stated as once, few or many, or as a class when expanded; others skip it.

j_gene	d_gene	v_gene	abundance	CDR3nt	CDR3aa
TRBJ2-3	.	TRBV21-1	.	TGTGCCAGCAGCAAAGTCCCGGGCACTAGCACAGATACGCAGTATTTT	CASSKVPGTSTDTQYF
TRBJ2-1	TRBD1	TRBV10-3	.	TGTGCCATCAGTGAGCTCGGGGACAGGGTCTACAATGAGCAGTTCTTC	CAISELGDRVYNEQFF
TRBJ1-5	.	TRBV4-2	few	TGTGCCAGCAGCCAAGATATAGGCAGATTTCAGCCCCAGCATTTT	CASSQDIGRFQPQHF
TRBJ2-3	TRBD2	TRBV30	.	TGTGCCTGGAGTGATGCGGGAGGGTTGGATACGCAGTATTTT	CAWSDAGGLDTQYF
TRBJ2-7	TRBD1	TRBV28	.	TGTGCCACCCAGGGACAGGGTCTCTACGAGCAGTACTTC	CATQGQGLYEQYF
TRBJ2-7	TRBD2	TRBV6-5	.	TGTGCCAGCAGGGGAGGACTAGCGGCCTACGAGCAGTACTTC	CASRGGLAAYEQYF
TRBJ2-1	.	TRBV2	.	TGTGCCAGCACCACGAACAATGAGCAGTTCTTC	CASTTNNEQFF
TRBJ1-5	.	TRBV2	.	TGTGCCAGCAGTGAAGCGGGCAGGGCGGACCAGCCCCAGCATTTT	CASSEAGRADQPQHF
TRBJ1-5	.	TRBV24-1	.	TGTGCCACCAGTGATTTGTCCGTGACTCAGCCCCAGCATTTT	CATSDLSVTQPQHF
TRBJ2-3	.	TRBV27	.	TGTGCCAGCAGTTTTGGGCCATCGACAGATACGCAGTATTTT	CASSFGPSTDTQYF
TRBJ2-2	.	TRBV7-6	.	TGTGCCAGCAGCTTAGAAGGGGGGAACACCGGGGAGCTGTTTTTT	CASSLEGGNTGELFF
TRBJ1-4	TRBD1	TRBV9	.	TGTGCCAGCAGCGTAGCCGACAGGGGAGGGGGGAATGAAAAACTGTTTTTT	CASSVADRGGGNEKLFF
TRBJ1-1	TRBD1	TRBV30	.	TGTGCCTGGAGTGGGCAGGGGGCGACTGAAGCTTTCTTT	CAWSGQGATEAFF
TRBJ2-5	.	TRBV21-1	.	TGTGCCAGCAGCATTCGTACGGCAGCGAAAGAGACCCAGTACTTC	CASSIRTAAKETQYF
TRBJ1-5	.	TRBV30	.	TGTGCCTGGAGTCACCCGCGACAGGTCCATCTGCCCCAGCATTTT	CAWSHPRQVHLPQHF
TRBJ1-3	.	TRBV19	once	TGTGCCAGTAGTATAGATTCCAGACCCCGGAACACCATATATTTT	CASSIDSRPRNTIYF
TRBJ2-7	.	TRBV21-1	.	TGTGCCAGCAGCCACGGGACTAGCGGTTCCTCCTACGAGCAGTACTTC	CASSHGTSGSSYEQYF
TRBJ2-1	TRBD2	TRBV5-1	.	TGCGCCAGCAGCGGGACTAGCGGGAGCTACAATGAGCAGTTCTTC	CASSGTSGSYNEQFF
TRBJ1-6	TRBD1	TRBV7-2	once	TGTGCCAGCAGCTTAGGCGGCACAGGGGTAAATTCACCCCTCCACTTT	CASSLGGTGVNSPLHF
TRBJ2-7	TRBD1	TRBV28	.	TGTGCCAGCAGCGAGACAGGGGGCTGGTACGAGCAGTACTTC	CASSETGGWYEQYF
TRBJ2-1	TRBD2	TRBV11-3	once	TGTGCCAGCAGCGAACGAACGGGGAGGGTCTATGAGCAGTTCTTC	CASSERTGRVYEQFF
TRBJ1-6	TRBD1	TRBV10-3	.	TGTGCCATCAGGCCGGGACAGGGTGGTTCACCCCTCCACTTT	CAIRPGQGGSPLHF
TRBJ2-3	.	TRBV18	.	TGTGCCAGCTCACTCAGGGCTTCGACAGATACGCAGTATTTT	CASSLRASTDTQYF
TRBJ1-4	.	TRBV2	.	TGTGCCAGCAGTGAAGTGGGGAGGGGTGGTGAAAAACTGTTTTTT	CASSEVGRGGEKLFF
TRBJ2-7	.	TRBV18	.	TGTGCCAGCAAAGCGGAAAACTCCTACGAGCAGTACTTC	CASKAENSYEQYF
TRBJ2-3	.	TRBV11-2	.	TGTGCCAGCAGGCCGGACTTCAATACGCAGTATTTT	CASRPDFNTQYF
TRBJ1-2	TRBD1	TRBV15	.	TGTGCCACCAGCAGAGACCTCGGGACAGGGAATGACGGCTACACCTTC	CATSRDLGTGNDGYTF
TRBJ1-6	.	TRBV19	.	TGTGCCAGTGGGGACTCCCCGAGCTCCTATAATTCACCCCTCCACTTT	CASGDSPSSYNSPLHF
TRBJ1-6	TRBD1	TRBV9	.	TGTGCCAGCAGCGTAGATGGGACAGCTAATTCACCCCTCCACTTT	CASSVDGTANSPLHF
TRBJ2-7	.	TRBV28	.	TGTGCCAGCAGCCAGGGATCCTACGAGCAGTACTTC	CASSQGSYEQYF
TRBJ2-4	.	TRBV5-8	.	TGTGCCAGCAGCTCGCCCGGACTACTCTTTTCCAAAAACATTCAGTACTTC	CASSSPGLLFSKNIQYF